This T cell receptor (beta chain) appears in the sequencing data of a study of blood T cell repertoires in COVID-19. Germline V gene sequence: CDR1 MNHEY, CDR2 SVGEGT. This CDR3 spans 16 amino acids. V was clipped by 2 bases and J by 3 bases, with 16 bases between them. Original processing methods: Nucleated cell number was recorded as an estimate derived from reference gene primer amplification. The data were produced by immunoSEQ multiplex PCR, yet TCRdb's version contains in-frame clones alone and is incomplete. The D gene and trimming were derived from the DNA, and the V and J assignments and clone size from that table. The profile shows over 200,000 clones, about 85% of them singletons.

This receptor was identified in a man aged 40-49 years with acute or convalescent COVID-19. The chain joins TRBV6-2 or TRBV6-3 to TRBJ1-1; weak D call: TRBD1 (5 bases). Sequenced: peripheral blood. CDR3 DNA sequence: TGTGCCAGCAGTTACCCTCGGGGGATTGGGGACACTGAAGCTTTCTTT. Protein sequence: CASSYPRGIGDTEAFF.